Described below is a single TCR beta chain sequence and its context. Data came from immunoSEQ multiplex PCR; TCRdb stores just in-frame clones and leaves some out. The sample lists fewer than 15,000 clones, 60% to 85% occurring once. The sample belongs to a study of T cell repertoires in ileal Crohn's disease. The time point was: neoterminal ileum biopsy at postoperative endoscopy, about 6 months after surgery. The CDR3 runs to 18 residues. This chain connects TRBV21-1 to TRBJ1-6; the table's D call TRBD1 went unverified against the DNA. TRBV21-1 is labeled a pseudogene. Sequencing input: ileal tissue. This clonotype originated in an adult with Crohn's disease. CDR3 sequence reads: CASRAPQVLSSYNSPLHF. For the CDR3, the DNA is TGTGCCAGCAGAGCCCCCCAGGTTCTTAGCTCCTATAATTCACCCCTCCACTTT.